This T cell receptor (beta chain) is drawn from a study of blood T cells in healthy people across ages (dated by TCRdb to 2014 to 2015). Looking at the study overall: In model experiments, roughly one uniquely barcoded TCR beta cDNA molecule per two T cells was captured by template switching. Using the same blood draw, the study looked at two additional independent replicas of 1 million unique cDNA reads for two donors, one aged 18 to 30 and the other aged 80 or older. Four age groups were formed from the donors: young (average about 15 years), middle-aged (approximately 41), aged (roughly 59) and long-lived (around 82). Age-related changes in TCR beta repertoire diversity were measured in the study by deep sequencing normalized with unique cDNA molecular identifiers. General findings and caveats noted by the study authors: Estimates of total diversity from one million sequenced T cells were regarded as lower bounds and underestimates. Compared with the aged group, the long-lived group had more naive CD4+ T cells, fewer expanded clones and increased TCR diversity, a pattern suggesting age selection. A strong correlation was found between observed TCR beta diversity and the percentage of naive T cells measured by flow cytometry. Bulk unsorted PBMC profiling prevented conclusive comparison of naive and antigen-experienced compartments. Observed TCR beta diversity per million T cells fell roughly linearly with age, and a significant reduction was already apparent by age around 40. The CMV infection status of donors was not known, potentially confounding age-related changes in expanded clonotypes.

CDR1 MNHEY and CDR2 SMNVEV are derived from the germline V gene (reference sequence). The CDR3 sequence holds 16 residues, the cysteine and phenylalanine included. The only DNA kept is the CDR3, 48 bases in frame from the first base. Concerning this clonotype itself: Its antigen remains unidentified. It has no much larger one-base neighbor in the sample; base qualities were not kept.

The 39 donors, aged about 6 to 95 years, were systemically healthy Caucasian individuals from Russia. Approximately 10 milliliters of peripheral blood were collected from each donor into EDTA-treated Vacutainer tubes. PBMCs were isolated by Ficoll-Paque density-gradient centrifugation, with at least 7 million obtained per sample. Total RNA was extracted from PBMCs with Trizol reagent, with at least 6 micrograms obtained per sample. For every donor, an aliquot of PBMCs went through flow cytometry to measure the percentages of naive CD45RAhigh/CD27high T cells. To prepare the library, 5' RACE was applied. These reads were obtained on an Illumina HiSeq 2500. The second PCR ran for roughly 6 to 11 cycles and used a J-beta primer mix along with a sample-barcoded 5' primer. A unique molecular identifier was introduced onto each TCR beta cDNA molecule by a template-switch 5' adaptor carrying 12 random nucleotides. Each sample yielded at least 2.5 million CDR3-containing paired-end reads. The Mint cDNA synthesis kit, primed by a TRBC-specific oligonucleotide, was used to synthesize first-strand cDNA from all RNA. Following uracil-DNA glycosylase treatment, all cDNA underwent a first 18-cycle PCR with the universal primers M1SS and BC2_uni_R. From the authors' description of their analysis: For normalization, 1 million high-quality reads, each with a distinct molecular identifier, were randomly selected from each sample. Reads sharing molecular identifiers were discarded rather than binned into consensus sequences. CDR3 identification, clonotype clustering and error correction used MiTCR with a Q25 quality threshold and the strictest error-elimination algorithm. A nonparametric unseen species model with Euler transformation was used to estimate lower-bound total TCR beta diversity. TCRdb trimmed the raw reads at Q25, called clones with MiXCR and kept productive beta chains. Rows merge per CDR3 protein into single entries with the most common DNA and genes. The V and J calls come from TCRdb's annotation, not from the publication. The sample table shows some 1,000,000 distinct CDR3 sequences, and 20% to 25% are seen once. The ten biggest clones cover about 0.72% of the sample.

The same data also contributed to another study, on T cells of mothers and their children. The other study reports the following: Donors were nine systemically healthy Caucasian individuals: three mothers and their six children. cDNA synthesis consumed the entire amount of extracted RNA, loaded at around 1.5 ug RNA in each 15 ul reaction. In the second PCR, sample barcodes and 2-4 random nucleotides were introduced via the M1S primer. Each mother yielded over 9 million TCR beta CDR3 reads and each child roughly 3.1 million reads. Thymic selection similarly shapes TCR recombination output in related and unrelated pairs, with minor effect from inherited differences. Normalized repertoire overlap in related mother-child pairs was always slightly higher than in unrelated mother-child pairs, but the difference was never significant. With a sensitivity of approximately 100 clones per million clonotypes, no persistent microchimeric T cell clones were detected. The study used deep NGS to compare TCR beta repertoires of mothers and children, seeking features distinguishing related mother-child pairs from unrelated individuals. Mothers averaged approximately 40 +/- 4 years of age and children averaged about 10 +/- 4 years. After adapters were ligated using NEBNext reagents, the libraries underwent 100+100 nt paired-end sequencing on an Illumina HiSeq 2000. To prevent cross-contamination, the mother and child libraries were prepared one month apart and sequenced in separate runs. For each donor, somewhere between roughly 500,000 and 2,100,000 distinct TCR beta clonotypes were identified. Naive TCR beta clonotypes were estimated from low-frequency clonotypes matched to each donor's FACS-determined naive share, without sorting.

The receptor's source is a girl aged 2 to 10 in good health. In this chain, TRBV27 is recombined with TRBJ2-5; 7 of the junction bases match TRBD2. The end of the DNA is better explained by TRBJ2-1, so the J call may be wrong. The sample consisted of blood. The DNA sequence follows: TGTGCCAGCAGTTTATCGGTCGAACTAGCGCCCAATGAGCAGTTCTTC. The resulting protein is CASSLSVELAPNEQFF.